These T cell receptor beta chains were read from a single sample in a study of cytomegalovirus exposure and HLA in healthy donors. Using immunoSEQ multiplex PCR, the repertoire was profiled, and TCRdb retains in-frame clones only, with some absent. Among under 200,000 clones listed, 96% were seen once. Material: PBMCs. The receptors come from a woman under 30 in good health and CMV-seronegative. Both conserved end residues are trimmed from each CDR3. A D gene is named only where the DNA matches it firmly.

v_call d_call cdr3_aa
TRBV6-1 . ASSETPDQRRNTIY
TRBV9 TRBD2 ASSVPSGGPNTGELF
TRBV19 . ASRSKPGTSSYEQY
TRBV9 . ASSSWGGTGDNEQF
TRBV7-9 TRBD2 ASSQGLAGGQETQY
TRBV2 . ASSEAVLSTYEQY
TRBV5-1 TRBD1 ASSLVGTENTGELF
TRBV7-2 TRBD2 ASESGGHSQETQY
TRBV11-3 TRBD1 ASSSWTGNTGELF
TRBV15 TRBD2 ATRRGSTDTQY
TRBV5-6 . ASRNTGSGNTIY
TRBV2 TRBD2 ASRRTSHPGELF
TRBV19 TRBD1 ASSHGTVFGYT
TRBV5-1 TRBD1 ASSLFAGGMNEQF
TRBV7-2 TRBD2 ASSHGASGGGNPSYEQY
TRBV9 TRBD1 ASSPDGTGGEGYGYT
TRBV7-9 TRBD1 ASTAPSGGAGELF
TRBV4-1 TRBD1 ASSSRQGPGQPQH
TRBV7-3 TRBD1 ASSLNGRGAKNIQY
TRBV13 . ASSSTGSSYNSPLH
TRBV19 . ASSPFTGSYNSPLH
TRBV6-6 TRBD1 ASSLGQVYGYT
TRBV6-5 . ASSSGEVDSPLH
TRBV11-2 . ASSFGGSIQY
TRBV27 . ASSSLGDPNEKLF
TRBV18 . ASSPRGITGELF
TRBV7-9 TRBD2 ASTSSLAGGTDTQY
TRBV4-2 TRBD2 ASSLEAGAYYEQY
TRBV18 . ASSPPSGQETQY
TRBV7-9 TRBD1 ASRSGTGASEQY
TRBV30 TRBD1 AWTTGTGGPYEQY
TRBV19 . ASSISGGNTIY
TRBV27 TRBD1 ASRQQGAGEKLF
TRBV6-5 . ATGERNTEAF
TRBV10-1 . ASSSCSWTVGSYEQY
TRBV6-5 . ASKTHRESYEQY
TRBV11-2 TRBD1 ASSTQTGIGSPLH
TRBV27 TRBD2 ASSLKGLAGGFLYEQY
TRBV6-6 TRBD2 ASRGTSLEQY
TRBV7-8 . ASSLRGRDTEAF
TRBV4-3 TRBD1 ASSQGGDRGPDTQY